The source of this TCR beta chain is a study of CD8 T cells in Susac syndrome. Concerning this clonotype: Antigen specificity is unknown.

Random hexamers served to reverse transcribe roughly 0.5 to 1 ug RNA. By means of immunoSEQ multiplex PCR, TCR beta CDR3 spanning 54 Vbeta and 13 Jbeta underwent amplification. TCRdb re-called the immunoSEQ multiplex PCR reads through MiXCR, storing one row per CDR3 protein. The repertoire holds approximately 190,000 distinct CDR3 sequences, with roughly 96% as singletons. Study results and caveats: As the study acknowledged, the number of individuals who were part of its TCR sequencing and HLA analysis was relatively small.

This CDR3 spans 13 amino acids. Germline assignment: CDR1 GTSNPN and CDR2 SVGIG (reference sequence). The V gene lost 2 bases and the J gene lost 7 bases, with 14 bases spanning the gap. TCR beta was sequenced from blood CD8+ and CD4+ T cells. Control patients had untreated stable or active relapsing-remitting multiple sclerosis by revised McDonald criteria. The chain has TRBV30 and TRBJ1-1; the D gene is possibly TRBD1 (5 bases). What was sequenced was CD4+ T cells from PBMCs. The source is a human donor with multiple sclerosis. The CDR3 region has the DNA TGTGCCTGGAGTCTTCAGTCAGGGAATGAAGCTTTCTTT. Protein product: CAWSLQSGNEAFF.